These 19 T cell receptor beta chains share one sample of origin, sequenced in a study of prognosis after radiotherapy for stage I lung cancer. Two rounds of multiplex PCR amplified TCR beta CDR3 from genomic DNA. Primers specific to each TRBV and TRBJ gene drove first-round PCR. TCRdb redid the calling of the multiplex PCR reads with MiXCR, one entry per CDR3 protein. The sample holds 12,000 or so distinct CDR3 sequences; about 51% are singletons and the top ten take more than 20%. The sequences come from PBMCs, collected before or after stereotactic body radiation therapy (not recorded which). Receptor source: a donor over 45 with non-small cell lung cancer.

This clonotype was detected ten times or more. The chain is built from TRBV28 and TRBJ2-1; unclear D gene. CDR3 length: 12 residues. The V end was cut by 3 bases, the J end by 8 bases, with 8 bases between. CDR1 and CDR2 from the germline V gene are MDHEN and SYDVKM. The CDR3 reads CASSFSYDEQFF. The CDR3 DNA reads TGTGCCAGCAGTTTTTCGTACGATGAGCAGTTCTTC.

This clonotype came up many times. The rearrangement joins TRBV28 to TRBJ2-3; 12 bases fit TRBD2. V lost 2 bases to trimming and J lost 2 bases; unmatched junction nucleotides: 17. The CDR3 is 21 amino acids. CDR1 and CDR2 from the germline V gene are MDHEN and SYDVKM. The CDR3 protein is CASSLASGRAWVTLLTDTQYF. The CDR3 DNA sequence: TGTGCCAGCAGTTTAGCTAGCGGGAGGGCCTGGGTTACCCTCCTCACAGATACGCAGTATTTT. The whole variable domain, filled in from reference TRBV28 and TRBJ2-3, reads DVKVTQSSRYLVKRTGEKVFLECVQDMDHENMFWYRQDPGLGLRLIYFSYDVKMKEKGDIPEGYSVSREKKERFSLILESASTNQTSMYLCASSLASGRAWVTLLTDTQYFGPGTRLTVL.

This clonotype was seen many times. The rearrangement uses TRBV5-6 and TRBJ2-7; a possible D gene is TRBD2 (5 bases). V was cut by 4 bases and J by 3 bases, with 8 bases left in between. The germline gives CDR1 SGHDT, CDR2 YYEEEE. The CDR3 is 12 residues long. The CDR3 DNA sequence: TGTGCCAGCAGCACCGAGGGCTACGAGCAGTACTTC. This encodes CASSTEGYEQYF.

To note about this clonotype: A far larger clone is only one base removed, so a read error is likely. The chain is built from TRBV6-8 and TRBJ2-2; weak D call: TRBD1 (5 bases). The CDR3 is 16 amino acids. In germline, CDR1 is MNHGY, CDR2 SAAAGT. CDR3 sequence: CSSMQGAVGYTGELFF. CDR3 sequence (DNA): TGTTCCAGCATGCAAGGGGCTGTGGGTTACACCGGGGAGCTGTTTTTT.

To note about this clonotype: A read error is likely here: a far larger clone is one base away. V is TRBV6-1 and J is TRBJ2-1; maybe TRBD2 (5 bases). The CDR3 runs 16 residues. Germline CDR1 is MNHNS and CDR2 is SASEGT. Between the trimmed V and J ends, which lost 7 bases and 2 bases, there was a span of 18 bases. CDR3 protein: CASILKQSGAYNEQFF. For the CDR3, the DNA is TGTGCCAGCATTTTAAAACAATCCGGGGCCTACAATGAGCAGTTCTTC.

Only one count was recorded for this clonotype. The germline gene is not matched at one end of the junction; a read error may be the cause. The chain recombines TRBV5-6 with TRBJ1-1; 10 bases line up with TRBD1. The germline gives CDR1 SGHDT, CDR2 YYEEEE. The length of the CDR3 is 14 residues. CDR3 in DNA: TGTGCCAGCAGCTCCGGGACAGGGGCCCCTGAAGATTTCTTT. It codes for CASSSGTGAPEDFF.

This clonotype showed up many times. This chain joins TRBV20-1 and TRBJ1-5; D is unresolved. The CDR3 extends over 13 amino acids. With 6 bases removed from V and 2 bases from J, the gap between germline ends came to 11 bases. Germline-derived CDR1 and CDR2 are DFQATT and SNEGSKA (reference sequence). For the CDR3, the DNA is TGCAGTGCAGACCGGGCCGGCAATCAGCCCCAGCATTTT. The encoded protein is CSADRAGNQPQHF.

The V call is TRBV6-1, the J call TRBJ1-2; D possibly corresponds to TRBD1 (6 bases). This CDR3 spans 15 amino acids. The V end lost 4 bases, the J end lost 4 bases, and 16 bases lay between the germline ends. CDR1 is MNHNS, CDR2 SASEGT, per germline. CDR3: CASSVSGERTYGYTF. The CDR3 DNA follows: TGTGCCAGCAGTGTCTCAGGGGAGAGGACCTATGGCTACACCTTC.

The gene calls are TRBV12-3 or TRBV12-4 and TRBJ2-1, with D uncertain. CDR3 size: 12 residues. V gave up 4 bases and J gave up 10 bases, with 11 bases separating them. The CDR3 sequence is CASSSGRAEQFF. CDR3 DNA: TGTGCCAGCAGTTCCGGCAGAGCGGAGCAGTTCTTC.

This clonotype rates as medium-sized (0.01 to 0.1%). J is TRBJ2-1 and V is TRBV15; 7 bases are a match to TRBD1. This CDR3 has 15 amino acids. V lost 3 bases, J lost 6 bases, and 8 bases stayed unmatched. Germline loops: CDR1 LNHNV, CDR2 YYDKDF (reference sequence). This CDR3 is CATSSDREFSNEQFF. In DNA, the CDR3 is TGTGCCACCAGCAGCGACAGGGAATTTTCCAATGAGCAGTTCTTC.

This clonotype was seen only once. The CDR3 spells CASRTSGSNHPQHF. The DNA for the CDR3 is TGTGCCAGCAGGACTAGTGGATCCAATCATCCTCAGCATTTT. This chain uses TRBV6-2 or TRBV6-3 with TRBJ1-5; D is uncertain. V dropped 6 bases and J dropped 13 bases, with 22 bases sitting between them. The CDR3 runs 14 residues. Germline V gives CDR1 MNHEY, CDR2 SVGEGT.

The chain carries TRBV6-2 or TRBV6-3 and TRBJ1-5; a possible D gene is TRBD1 (5 bases). The CDR3 contains 15 residues. In germline, CDR1 is MNHEY, CDR2 SVGEGT. Trimming took off 8 bases at V and 0 bases at J, with 14 bases between the two ends. The CDR3 sequence is CASAKGTLSNQPQHF. CDR3 DNA sequence: TGTGCCAGCGCCAAAGGGACCCTTAGCAATCAGCCCCAGCATTTT.

In this sample, this clonotype is medium-sized. As DNA, the CDR3 is TGCAGTGCTGGACGACTTGATACCTACGAGCAGTACTTC. Residues: CSAGRLDTYEQYF. V is TRBV20-1 and J is TRBJ2-7; D not certain. V shed 5 bases and J shed 2 bases, with 13 bases lying between them. The CDR3 covers 13 residues. Germline V gene data show CDR1 as DFQATT and CDR2 as SNEGSKA (reference sequence).

The chain employs TRBV12-3 or TRBV12-4 and TRBJ2-1; D not resolved. Trimming shortened V by 7 bases and J by 7 bases, and 8 bases separated the two germline ends. This CDR3 has 11 amino acids. CDR3: CASIHWNEQFF. CDR3 nucleotide sequence: TGTGCCAGCATTCACTGGAATGAGCAGTTCTTC.

Many counts were recorded for this clonotype. The rearrangement joins TRBV19 to TRBJ1-1; 9 nucleotides match TRBD1. Germline V gene data show CDR1 as LNHDA and CDR2 as SQIVND (reference sequence). This CDR3 region has 17 residues. The trim removed 3 bases at V and 0 bases at J, leaving 8 bases unmatched. CDR3 sequence reads: CASSMDRGALMNTEAFF. The CDR3 coding sequence is TGTGCCAGTAGTATGGACAGGGGTGCCCTTATGAACACTGAAGCTTTCTTT. The full variable domain, its missing parts supplied by reference TRBV19 and TRBJ1-1, is DGGITQSPKYLFRKEGQNVTLSCEQNLNHDAMYWYRQDPGQGLRLIYYSQIVNDFQKGDIAEGYSVSREKKESFPLTVTSAQKNPTAFYLCASSMDRGALMNTEAFFGQGTRLTVV.

This clonotype is large (0.1 to 1%) in the sample. The V gene is TRBV24-1, the J gene TRBJ2-7; the D is unclear. CDR1 and CDR2 from the germline V gene are KGHDR and SFDVKD. CDR3 length equals 15 residues. V lost 0 bases, J lost 5 bases, and 13 bases lay in between. CDR3 DNA: TGTGCCACCAGTGATTTGAATAACAGCCTCCACGAGCAGTACTTC. Translating gives CATSDLNNSLHEQYF.

V and J are TRBV11-2 and TRBJ1-2, with TRBD1 as a possible D gene (5 bases). This CDR3 spans 14 amino acids. From germline, CDR1 is SGHAT and CDR2 FQNNGV. With 1 base removed from V and 8 bases from J, the gap between germline ends came to 14 bases. CDR3 in amino acids: CASSLGRDFGGYTF. The CDR3 DNA is TGTGCCAGCAGCTTAGGTCGGGACTTCGGAGGCTACACCTTC.

CDR3 DNA sequence: TGTGCCAGCAGTTTAACAGGGGTTGGCTACGAGCAGTACTTC. Translated, it gives CASSLTGVGYEQYF. This rearrangement joins TRBV28 to TRBJ2-7, with 7 bases that match TRBD1. Germline loops: CDR1 MDHEN, CDR2 SYDVKM. The CDR3 covers 14 residues. The ends lost 2 bases at V and 3 bases at J; junction bases unmatched: 4.

The V gene is TRBV6-2 or TRBV6-3, the J gene TRBJ2-1, with 8 bases fitting TRBD1. From germline, CDR1 is MNHEY and CDR2 SVGEGT. V shed 10 bases, J shed 10 bases, and the junction held 15 bases outside the gene matches. This CDR3 region has 14 residues. CDR3: CANSYSRTGYEQFF. The CDR3 DNA reads as TGTGCCAATAGTTACTCGAGGACAGGGTACGAGCAGTTCTTC.